This T cell receptor (beta chain) was profiled in a study of vaccination effects on CD4 cells after COVID-19. Assay: immunoSEQ multiplex PCR; the TCRdb copy retains only in-frame clones and omits some. The table lists about 64,000 clones, around 80% of them singletons. Germline V lookup: CDR1 SGHAT, CDR2 FQNNGV. The J segment lost 7 bases and the V segment lost 6 bases, leaving 8 bases of the junction unmatched. The CDR3 sequence is 16 residues long. Of note for this clone: Its antigen is not identified.

ViraFEST expansion of antigen-specific CD4+ T cells with viral peptide pools preceded sequencing. The culture ran for nine to ten days, and then CD4+ T cells were isolated. Vaccine administered to participants consisted of two doses of either BNT162b2 or mRNA-1273. Fresh IL-2-containing medium replaced half the medium on days 3 and 7. This TCR came from a human donor who received a COVID-19 vaccine. The starting material was CD4+ T cells from PBMCs cultured with HCoV-OC43 spike peptides, obtained after COVID-19 vaccination. Sample subset: HCoV-OC43 spike overlapping peptide pool stimulation. The chain recombines TRBV11-2 with TRBJ2-2; 13 nucleotides line up with TRBD2. The CDR3: CASRLTSGGAGGELFF. DNA of the CDR3: TGTGCCAGCAGACTTACTAGCGGGGGGGCCGGCGGGGAGCTGTTTTTT.